The rows below give T cell receptor beta chains drawn from one sample of a study of T cell responses to AZD1222 COVID-19 vaccine. Method: immunoSEQ multiplex PCR; TCRdb's copy keeps in-frame clones and lacks some. The data show around 19,000 clones, roughly nine tenths seen once. The material sequenced was peripheral blood, taken 28 days after the second AZD1222 dose. These receptors were collected from an adult who received the AZD1222 COVID-19 vaccine. CDR3s include the opening cysteine and the closing phenylalanine or tryptophan. Each record gives: D gene, J gene, clone size, V gene, CDR3 DNA, CDR3 protein. A D gene is named only where the DNA matches it firmly. Size tells how often a clone was seen (once, few, many) or the class of an expanded clone, and some rows leave it out.

>.|TRBJ2-2|.|TRBV4-1
TGCGCCAGCAGCCAAGGGCGAGGGAGGGGGTTCGGGGAGCTGTTTTTT
CASSQGRGRGFGELFF
>TRBD2|TRBJ2-2|.|TRBV3-1/TRBV3-2
TGTGCCAGCAGCCCGGGACTAGCGGTCAACACCGGGGAGCTGTTTTTT
CASSPGLAVNTGELFF
>.|TRBJ1-1|.|TRBV7-3
TGTGCCAGCAGCTTAGGGGGCGACAAGGCAGCTTTCTTT
CASSLGGDKAAFF
>.|TRBJ1-1|.|TRBV18
TGTGCCAGCTCACCTGCAGAAAGTGAAGCTTTCTTT
CASSPAESEAFF
>TRBD2|TRBJ2-7|.|TRBV27
TGTGCCAGCAGTTTAGCCAGCGGGAGGATGTACGAGCAGTACTTC
CASSLASGRMYEQYF
>TRBD1|TRBJ1-1|.|TRBV5-4
TGTGCCAGCAGCTTCCGGGACAGATTGAACACTGAAGCTTTCTTT
CASSFRDRLNTEAFF
>TRBD1|TRBJ1-5|once|TRBV15
TGTGCCACCAGCAGAGGACAGGGAAACGAGCCCCAGCATTTT
CATSRGQGNEPQHF
>.|TRBJ1-2|.|TRBV19
TGTGCCAGTAGCCTCCGATCCTATGGCTACACCTTC
CASSLRSYGYTF
>.|TRBJ1-3|.|TRBV5-5
TGTGCCAGCAGCCCCTACGTTGGAAACACCATATATTTT
CASSPYVGNTIYF
>TRBD1|TRBJ2-5|.|TRBV12-5
TGTGCTAGTGGTTTAGACGGACAGGGTGTCGTAGAGACCCAGTACTTC
CASGLDGQGVVETQYF
>TRBD1|TRBJ2-7|.|TRBV28
TGTGCCAGCAGTCGGGGTACGGCAGGGGGCGACGAGCAGTACTTC
CASSRGTAGGDEQYF
>.|TRBJ2-3|.|TRBV2
TGTGCCAGCAGTGAATGGGGGGATACAGATACGCAGTATTTT
CASSEWGDTDTQYF
>TRBD2|TRBJ2-7|few|TRBV10-2
TGCGCCAGCAGCGATTCTAGCGGTTCTACCTACGAGCAGTACTTC
CASSDSSGSTYEQYF
>TRBD1|TRBJ2-1|.|TRBV5-1
TGCGCCAGCAGGTCAACGACAGGGAACAATGAGCAGTTCTTC
CASRSTTGNNEQFF
>TRBD1|TRBJ1-2|.|TRBV5-1
TGCGCCAGCAGCTTGGGAACAGGGGTTGAGGGCTACACCTTC
CASSLGTGVEGYTF
>.|TRBJ2-2|.|TRBV18
TGTGCCAGCTCACCACTGACAGAATCTACCGGGGAGCTGTTTTTT
CASSPLTESTGELFF
>.|TRBJ2-1|.|TRBV2
TGTGCCAGCAGTGGGGGGGAGCAGTTCTTC
CASSGGEQFF
>.|TRBJ2-5|.|TRBV18
TGTGCCAGCTCACCCCCGGACGGCGAGACCCAGTACTTC
CASSPPDGETQYF
>TRBD2|TRBJ2-7|.|TRBV7-8
TGTGCCAGCAGCGGGACTAGCGGGACCTACGAGCAGTACTTC
CASSGTSGTYEQYF
>TRBD1|TRBJ1-4|.|TRBV28
TGTGCCAGCAGTTTGGCACAGGGGAATGAAAAACTGTTTTTT
CASSLAQGNEKLFF
>.|TRBJ1-2|.|TRBV5-1
TGCGCCAGCAGCTTGGAGGGTTTTAACTATGGCTACACCTTC
CASSLEGFNYGYTF
>.|TRBJ2-1|once|TRBV3-1/TRBV3-2
TGTGCCAGCAGCCAAGGTCGTCGGCAGGGCTACAATGAGCAGTTCTTC
CASSQGRRQGYNEQFF
>TRBD2|TRBJ2-7|.|TRBV14
TGTGCCAGCAGCCAAGACCGAGGGACTAGCGGGAGGGCCCATTCCTACGAGCAGTACTTC
CASSQDRGTSGRAHSYEQYF
>.|TRBJ1-2|.|TRBV2
TGTGCCAGCAGTCAAGGGACGTCTCCGTCGTACACCTTC
CASSQGTSPSYTF
>.|TRBJ2-3|.|TRBV7-3
TGTGCCAGCAGCCCCCTCGGGGATACGCAGTATTTT
CASSPLGDTQYF
>TRBD1|TRBJ2-1|.|TRBV19
TGTGCCAGTAGGTGGGACAGCTCCTACAATGAGCAGTTCTTC
CASRWDSSYNEQFF
>.|TRBJ1-2|.|TRBV12-3/TRBV12-4
TGTGCCAGCAGTTTAAACGGCTATGGCTACACCTTC
CASSLNGYGYTF
>.|TRBJ2-5|.|TRBV7-8
TGTGCCAGCAGCTCCAAGTTTGCCCAAGAGACCCAGTACTTC
CASSSKFAQETQYF
>TRBD2|TRBJ2-3|.|TRBV19
TGTGCCAGTAGTATATCTGCTAGCGGGGGCACAGATACGCAGTATTTT
CASSISASGGTDTQYF
>.|TRBJ1-6|.|TRBV7-9
TGTGCCAGCAGCCCCCAGGATAATTCACCCCTCCACTTT
CASSPQDNSPLHF